This entry lists 31 T cell receptor beta chains sequenced from one sample in a study of blood T cell repertoires in COVID-19 (dated by TCRdb to about 2020). The library was built by means of the immunoSEQ multiplex PCR assay. TCRdb took over this immuneACCESS table, retaining in-frame rearrangements with V and J assigned. Such tables are incomplete; in checked studies, under half of the missing clones stem from an unresolved V gene, and the remainder is unexplained. This sample holds tens of thousands of clones; roughly 86% were observed only once. Jointly, the top ten make up about a fifth of the sample. The sequencing sample was made of peripheral blood. The receptors derive from a woman in her forties or fifties with active or convalescent COVID-19.

The chain employs TRBV10-2 and TRBJ2-2, with D perhaps TRBD2 (5 bases). The CDR3 extends over 16 amino acids. Germline V gene lookup returns CDR1 WSHSY and CDR2 SAAADI. The V end was cut by 4 bases, the J end by 3 bases, with 15 bases between. The CDR3 nucleotides read TGCGCCAGCAGTGGACCGGGTGGGAGTTACACCGGGGAGCTGTTTTTT. Protein: CASSGPGGSYTGELFF.

The gene calls are TRBV7-9 and TRBJ2-2; D gene unclear. The CDR3 length is 14 residues. The V gene lost 7 bases and the J gene lost 3 bases, with 12 bases spanning the gap. From germline, CDR1 is SEHNR and CDR2 FQNEAQ (reference sequence). CDR3 nucleotide sequence: TGTGCCAGCACCCCAGCTCGGGACACCGGGGAGCTGTTTTTT. Protein sequence: CASTPARDTGELFF.

The chain has TRBV2 and TRBJ2-7, with D uncertain. This CDR3 comprises 11 residues. Germline V gene lookup returns CDR1 SNHLY and CDR2 FYNNEI. V was trimmed by 5 bases and J by 4 bases, leaving 6 bases between them. In DNA, the CDR3 is TGTGCCAGCAGTCCCCCATACGAGCAGTACTTC. Its translation is CASSPPYEQYF.

The V gene is TRBV2, the J gene TRBJ2-7, with a weak D call TRBD1 (5 bases). The CDR3 extends over 14 amino acids. Trimming pared 2 bases from V and 6 bases from J, leaving 14 bases between. Germline CDR1 is SNHLY and CDR2 is FYNNEI. CDR3 region: CASSEIEARAEQYF. In DNA form, the CDR3 reads TGTGCCAGCAGTGAAATTGAGGCCAGGGCCGAGCAGTACTTC.

V is TRBV6-5 and J is TRBJ2-6, with 8 bases identical to TRBD2. With V trimmed by 7 bases and J by 2 bases, 4 bases remained unmatched. Germline CDR1 MNHEY, CDR2 SVGAGI. The CDR3 extends over 15 amino acids. The CDR3 DNA follows: TGTGCCAGCAACACCGGGGGGGCTGGGGCCAACGTCCTGACTTTC. Translating gives CASNTGGAGANVLTF.

The chain carries TRBV28 and TRBJ1-2; a possible D gene is TRBD1 (5 bases). Trimming cost V 9 bases and J 3 bases, with 20 bases left between them. Germline V gene lookup returns CDR1 MDHEN and CDR2 SYDVKM. The CDR3 length is 15 residues. CDR3 in DNA: TGTGCCAGTATTTCCCCTAAGGAAGGGGACTATGGCTACACCTTC. Translating it yields CASISPKEGDYGYTF.

The chain employs TRBV7-3 and TRBJ2-3; 13 nucleotides line up with TRBD2. Germline trimming cut 1 base from V and 2 bases from J; bases unmatched to any gene: 3. CDR1 and CDR2 (germline): SGHTA, FQGTGA. The CDR3 runs to 17 residues. CDR3 DNA: TGTGCCAGCAGCTTAAGTGGACTAGCGGGAGACACAGATACGCAGTATTTT. This encodes CASSLSGLAGDTDTQYF.

This sequence joins TRBV14 and TRBJ2-7; 8 bases align to TRBD2. This CDR3 comprises 15 residues. Germline-derived CDR1 and CDR2 are SGHDN and FVKESK. V lost 1 base and J lost 2; bases outside the gene matches: 4. CDR3 region: CASSQASGLPYEQYF. The CDR3 nucleotides read TGTGCCAGCAGCCAAGCTAGCGGGTTACCCTACGAGCAGTACTTC. Drawing the rest from reference TRBV14 and TRBJ2-7, the complete variable domain is EAGVTQFPSHSVIEKGQTVTLRCDPISGHDNLYWYRRVMGKEIKFLLHFVKESKQDESGMPNNRFLAERTGGTYSTLKVQPAELEDSGVYFCASSQASGLPYEQYFGPGTRLTVT.

The rearrangement links TRBV19 to TRBJ1-2; 9 nucleotides agree with TRBD1. The germline V gene encodes CDR1 LNHDA and CDR2 SQIVND (reference sequence). V lost 6 bases and J lost 6; bases outside the gene matches: 11. The CDR3 spans 15 residues. The CDR3 region has the DNA TGTGCCAGTAGACAATACACAGGGGGCGCGCATGGCTACACCTTC. Protein: CASRQYTGGAHGYTF.

The rearrangement joins TRBV3-1 (or the pseudogene TRBV3-2) to TRBJ2-1; D is uncertain. The V end lost 2 bases, the J end lost 6 bases, and 11 bases lay between the germline ends. This CDR3 comprises 14 residues. The V gene's germline CDR1 is LGHDT and CDR2 YNNKEL (reference sequence). CDR3 sequence reads: CASSQMTGGNEQFF. The CDR3, as DNA: TGTGCCAGCAGCCAAATGACGGGTGGCAATGAGCAGTTCTTC.

V is TRBV5-1 and J is TRBJ1-1, with D possibly matching TRBD1 (5 bases). The CDR3 contains 15 residues. Germline loops: CDR1 SGHRS, CDR2 YFSETQ. Trimming left V 5 bases short and J 1 base short, with 15 bases between. The CDR3 bases are TGCGCCAGCAGGGGGAGGGGTGGAACGAACACTGAAGCTTTCTTT. This sequence encodes CASRGRGGTNTEAFF.

V usage is TRBV29-1 and J usage is TRBJ2-7; D is unresolved. Germline V gene lookup returns CDR1 SQVTM and CDR2 ANQGSEA. Deletions cut 2 bases from V and 1 base from J, with 3 bases between. This CDR3 contains 11 residues. DNA for the CDR3: TGCAGCGTTGAACAGTCCTACGAGCAGTACTTC. It translates to CSVEQSYEQYF.

J is TRBJ2-5 and V is TRBV7-6; D is undetermined. V was clipped by 8 bases and J by 5 bases, with 9 bases between them. This CDR3 is 11 amino acids long. Germline loops: CDR1 SGHVS, CDR2 FNYEAQ. The DNA of the CDR3 is TGTGCCAGCTGGGTGGGCGAGACCCAGTACTTC. It translates to CASWVGETQYF.

CDR3 sequence (DNA): TGTGCCAGCAGTTCACCGGGACAGGGCTATGGCTACACCTTC. Translated, it gives CASSSPGQGYGYTF. The chain recombines TRBV6-2 or TRBV6-3 with TRBJ1-2; 9 bases align to TRBD1. The trim removed 4 bases at V and 4 bases at J, leaving 4 bases unmatched. This CDR3 is built from 14 residues. Germline CDR1 MNHEY, CDR2 SVGEGT.

The chain employs TRBV19 and TRBJ2-1; D might be TRBD2 (6 bases). Looked up from germline, CDR1 is LNHDA and CDR2 is SQIVND (reference sequence). The CDR3 contains 15 residues. The V gene lost 8 bases and the J gene lost 2 bases, with 16 bases spanning the gap. CDR3 in amino acids: CASRRDSLTYNEQFF. The CDR3 coding sequence is TGTGCCAGTCGACGGGACTCCCTCACCTACAATGAGCAGTTCTTC.

The V call is TRBV14, the J call TRBJ2-3; D unclear. V was cut by 2 bases and J by 4 bases, with 7 bases left in between. The CDR3 is 13 amino acids. CDR1 and CDR2 (germline): SGHDN, FVKESK. CDR3 protein: CASSQLQADTQYF. In DNA form, the CDR3 reads TGTGCCAGCAGCCAATTACAAGCAGATACGCAGTATTTT.

The table lists this clone with a few counts. The V call is TRBV27, the J call TRBJ1-2; TRBD1 aligns across 8 bases. With 6 bases clipped from V and 1 base from J, the junction kept 4 bases outside the gene matches. CDR3 length: 14 residues. CDR1 and CDR2 (germline): MNHEY, SMNVEV (reference sequence). The CDR3 loop reads CASSLTGGNYGYTF. The CDR3 DNA reads as TGTGCCAGCAGCCTAACAGGGGGTAACTATGGCTACACCTTC.

This chain joins TRBV28 and TRBJ2-5; D uncertain. Germline CDR1 is MDHEN and CDR2 is SYDVKM. Between the trimmed V and J ends, which lost 7 bases and 5 bases, there was a span of 20 bases. This CDR3 has 15 residues. The CDR3 region has the DNA TGTGCCAGCAACTACGACGGGTGGTCCTTGGAGACCCAGTACTTC. The encoded protein is CASNYDGWSLETQYF. The full variable domain, completed using reference TRBV28 and TRBJ2-5, is DVKVTQSSRYLVKRTGEKVFLECVQDMDHENMFWYRQDPGLGLRLIYFSYDVKMKEKGDIPEGYSVSREKKERFSLILESASTNQTSMYLCASNYDGWSLETQYFGPGTRLLVL.

This clone was detected only a few times. The chain links TRBV27 to TRBJ1-5, with D perhaps TRBD1 (5 bases). In germline, CDR1 is MNHEY, CDR2 SMNVEV (reference sequence). V lost 5 bases and J 0 bases, leaving 17 bases between the germline ends. The CDR3 is 17 amino acids. CDR3 coding DNA: TGTGCCAGCAGTGCCCACTCGACAGTGTATAGCAATCAGCCCCAGCATTTT. Its protein product is CASSAHSTVYSNQPQHF.

J is TRBJ2-3 and V is TRBV6-1; no reliable D call. The CDR3 spans 14 residues. V was pared by 3 bases and J by 2 bases, with 9 bases between. Per the germline V gene, CDR1 is MNHNS and CDR2 is SASEGT. DNA of the CDR3: TGTGCCAGCAGTGATCGACTTACCACAGATACGCAGTATTTT. Amino acid sequence: CASSDRLTTDTQYF.

The gene calls are TRBV30 and TRBJ1-2; the D is unclear. The CDR3 spans 13 residues. V lost 7 bases and J lost 3, with 15 bases in between. Germline CDR1 and CDR2: GTSNPN and SVGIG (reference sequence). The CDR3 reads CALAARPHYGYTF. CDR3 coding DNA: TGTGCCTTGGCGGCCCGGCCACACTATGGCTACACCTTC.

This clone appeared once. The chain uses TRBV4-2 and TRBJ2-7, with D possibly matching TRBD2 (6 bases). Germline values: CDR1 LGHNA, CDR2 YNFKEQ. Trimming took 0 bases from V and 0 from J, leaving 9 bases between them. CDR3 length: 15 amino acids. The chain's CDR3 is CASSQDLASSYEQYF. CDR3 bases: TGTGCCAGCAGCCAAGATCTAGCGAGCTCCTACGAGCAGTACTTC.

The CDR3 coding sequence is TGTGCCAGCAGCGAGGGACAGGGGAAGAACACTGAAGCTTTCTTT. As protein: CASSEGQGKNTEAFF. This chain connects TRBV5-6 to TRBJ1-1; 10 bases are a match to TRBD1. Trimming removed 4 bases from V and 1 base from J; junction bases left unmatched: 4. Germline values: CDR1 SGHDT, CDR2 YYEEEE. The CDR3 has 15 amino acids.

This rearrangement joins TRBV6-1 to TRBJ2-5; possible D gene TRBD1, 5 bases. The CDR3 has 15 amino acids. V gave up 2 bases and J gave up 2 bases, with 12 bases separating them. Germline loops: CDR1 MNHNS, CDR2 SASEGT. The CDR3 bases are TGTGCCAGCAGTGAACGACAGATGGCACAAGAGACCCAGTACTTC. Protein sequence: CASSERQMAQETQYF.

The V gene is TRBV2, the J gene TRBJ1-2; 8 nucleotides agree with TRBD1. V was pared by 9 bases and J by 8 bases, with 11 bases of the junction left unmatched. The germline V gene encodes CDR1 SNHLY and CDR2 FYNNEI. This CDR3 contains 13 residues. The CDR3 bases are TGTGCCAGTACCGGACAGGGTTATAGAGGCTACACCTTC. It yields the protein CASTGQGYRGYTF.

The chain combines TRBV9 with TRBJ2-2, with 10 bases that match TRBD1. V was clipped by 1 base and J by 3 bases; unmatched bases: 3. This CDR3 is 16 amino acids long. Germline values: CDR1 SGDLS, CDR2 YYNGEE. The CDR3 DNA sequence: TGTGCCAGCAGCGTACGGACAGGGGGGGACACCGGGGAGCTGTTTTTT. It specifies CASSVRTGGDTGELFF.

This clone has a handful of counts. This chain joins TRBV28 and TRBJ1-2; 7 positions agree with TRBD1. V lost 6 bases, J lost 5 bases, and 12 bases stayed unmatched. CDR3 size: 15 residues. Germline V CDR1 and CDR2: MDHEN, SYDVKM. The CDR3 region has the DNA TGTGCCAGCAGAACTCAGGACAGGAGACAATATGGCTACACCTTC. The encoded protein is CASRTQDRRQYGYTF.

This chain connects TRBV7-2 to TRBJ1-1; no clear D. Germline V gene lookup returns CDR1 SGHTA and CDR2 FQGNSA. The CDR3 covers 14 residues. Trimming cost V 5 bases and J 6 bases, with 16 bases left between them. The CDR3 nucleotides read TGTGCCAGCAGCCCGGGCCAAGGCGGGTCTGAAGCTTTCTTT. Translating it yields CASSPGQGGSEAFF. The whole variable domain, remainder taken from reference TRBV7-2 and TRBJ1-1, is GAGVSQSPSNKVTEKGKDVELRCDPISGHTALYWYRQSLGQGLEFLIYFQGNSAPDKSGLPSDRFSAERTGGSVSTLTIQRTQQEDSAVYLCASSPGQGGSEAFFGQGTRLTVV.

There are a few counts of this clone. The chain employs TRBV18 and TRBJ2-7, with TRBD1 identical over 9 bases. Looked up from germline, CDR1 is KGHSH and CDR2 is LQKENI. The CDR3 covers 13 residues. V was pared by 5 bases and J by 3 bases, with 2 bases of the junction left unmatched. The chain's CDR3 is CASSRDRVYEQYF. The CDR3 coding sequence is TGTGCCAGCTCAAGGGACAGGGTCTACGAGCAGTACTTC.

This chain joins TRBV9 and TRBJ2-1, with D perhaps matching TRBD2 (5 bases). The V gene's germline CDR1 is SGDLS and CDR2 YYNGEE. Trimming left V 0 bases short and J 6 bases short, with 13 bases between. The CDR3 contains 15 residues. The CDR3 DNA sequence: TGTGCCAGCAGCGTAGGGATAGTCCTAGCCAATGAGCAGTTCTTC. As protein: CASSVGIVLANEQFF.

The chain couples TRBV5-6 to TRBJ2-2; tentatively, D is TRBD1 (5 bases). The CDR3 covers 15 residues. Germline assignment: CDR1 SGHDT and CDR2 YYEEEE. Trimming cost V 2 bases and J 4 bases, with 12 bases left between them. The CDR3 loop is CASSFRQGTTGELFF. DNA of the CDR3: TGTGCCAGCAGCTTCAGGCAGGGCACCACCGGGGAGCTGTTTTTT.